This TCR beta chain was documented in a study of blood T cell repertoires in COVID-19. Study-wide context: Specimens from acute and convalescent COVID-19 originated in the United States, Italy and Spain. Nucleic acid was either cDNA or gDNA, and it came from T cells, B-cell-depleted T cells, or PBMCs.

The V and J ends lost 3 bases and 1 base, in that order; junction bases with no gene match: 4. Germline CDR1 and CDR2: KGHSH and LQKENI. The CDR3 consists of 16 residues. Individuals drawn from about 26 US areas were about 18 to 95 years old. Membership in each cohort depended on participant-reported clinical history. Assay used: immunoSEQ multiplex PCR; TCRdb lists only in-frame clones, some missing. Seen here are approximately 220,000 clones, more than 80% observed once, and the top ten hold over 3%. Source material: PBMCs or T cells enriched from blood (not recorded which). The receptor was isolated from a woman aged 18-29 years in a cohort exposed to, infected with or recovered from COVID-19 (not recorded which). The rearrangement joins TRBV18 to TRBJ2-3; 10 bases agree with TRBD2. The CDR3: CASSPAGTSGTDTQYF. In DNA form, the CDR3 reads TGTGCCAGCTCACCCGCCGGGACTAGCGGCACAGATACGCAGTATTTT.